The 21 T cell receptor beta chains given below trace back to one sample, sequenced in a study of blood T cell repertoires in COVID-19. Repertoires were generated with immunoSEQ multiplex PCR, while TCRdb's copy carries only in-frame clones and drops some. The sample includes around 110,000 clones, around 88% of them seen just once. The sample taken for sequencing was peripheral blood. These receptors originate from a man aged 50-59 years with active or convalescent COVID-19.

This sequence joins TRBV6-5 and TRBJ2-5; TRBD1 is a possible D gene (5 bases). Trimming cost V 6 bases and J 2 bases, with 10 bases left between them. CDR1 and CDR2 (germline): MNHEY, SVGAGI. CDR3 length: 13 residues. Here the CDR3 reads CASSRQMQETQYF. The DNA of the CDR3 is TGTGCCAGCAGCCGACAGATGCAAGAGACCCAGTACTTC.

The chain has TRBV12-3 or TRBV12-4 and TRBJ1-2; TRBD1 matches 8 bases. J gave up 14 bases and V 5 bases, and 13 bases lay outside the gene matches. The CDR3 extends over 13 amino acids. Here the CDR3 DNA reads TGTGCCAGCAGTATCATTTCCTGGACAGGGTTGACCTTC. Translation: CASSIISWTGLTF.

The gene calls are TRBV28 and TRBJ2-7, with 7 bases that match TRBD1. The CDR3 has 16 amino acids. Germline V gene lookup returns CDR1 MDHEN and CDR2 SYDVKM. V was clipped by 3 bases and J by 3 bases; unmatched bases: 11. CDR3 bases: TGTGCCAGCAGTTTTCGAGGGGCAACAGGGGACTACGAGCAGTACTTC. This sequence encodes CASSFRGATGDYEQYF. The complete variable domain, with remaining parts taken from reference TRBV28 and TRBJ2-7, reads DVKVTQSSRYLVKRTGEKVFLECVQDMDHENMFWYRQDPGLGLRLIYFSYDVKMKEKGDIPEGYSVSREKKERFSLILESASTNQTSMYLCASSFRGATGDYEQYFGPGTRLTVT.

The V gene is TRBV2, the J gene TRBJ2-1; 8 bases are shared with TRBD2. Trimming cost V 6 bases and J 6 bases; bases outside gene matches: 7. This CDR3 region has 14 residues. CDR1 SNHLY and CDR2 FYNNEI come from the germline V gene. The CDR3 DNA sequence: TGTGCCAGCAGCGTCGGACTAGCTAGCAATGAGCAGTTCTTC. Translation gives CASSVGLASNEQFF.

The V gene is TRBV13, the J gene TRBJ1-1; no clear D gene. This CDR3 is built from 14 residues. The V end lost 5 bases, the J end lost 1 base, and 11 bases lay between the germline ends. Germline loops: CDR1 PRHDT, CDR2 FYEKMQ (reference sequence). The DNA of the CDR3 is TGTGCCAGCAGCCTACTTGCCGAGAACACTGAAGCTTTCTTT. Translation gives CASSLLAENTEAFF. Based on the CDR3 plus reference TRBV13 and TRBJ1-1, the full variable domain is AAGVIQSPRHLIKEKRETATLKCYPIPRHDTVYWYQQGPGQDPQFLISFYEKMQSDKGSIPDRFSAQQFSDYHSELNMSSLELGDSALYFCASSLLAENTEAFFGQGTRLTVV.

This clone was seen only a few times. This sequence joins TRBV27 and TRBJ2-7, with 9 bases that match TRBD2. The CDR3 runs to 15 residues. CDR1 is MNHEY, CDR2 SMNVEV, per germline (reference sequence). V trimming: 3 bases; J trimming: 4 bases; junction bases outside the gene matches: 7. Here the CDR3 DNA reads TGTGCCAGCAGTTTTAGCGGGAGTGTATCGTACGAGCAGTACTTC. It specifies CASSFSGSVSYEQYF.

This chain links TRBV25-1 with TRBJ2-3; the match to TRBD2 covers 9 bases. The J segment lost 0 bases and the V segment lost 3 bases, leaving 4 bases of the junction unmatched. The length of the CDR3 is 16 residues. CDR1 and CDR2 from the germline V gene are MGHDK and SYGVNS. CDR3 amino acids: CASSDRLADSTDTQYF. The DNA of the CDR3 is TGTGCCAGCAGTGATAGACTAGCGGATAGCACAGATACGCAGTATTTT. Using reference TRBV25-1 and TRBJ2-3 for the parts outside the CDR3, the full variable domain is EADIYQTPRYLVIGTGKKITLECSQTMGHDKMYWYQQDPGMELHLIHYSYGVNSTEKGDLSSESTVSRIRTEHFPLTLESARPSHTSQYLCASSDRLADSTDTQYFGPGTRLTVL.

The chain carries TRBV2 and TRBJ2-2; 11 bases match TRBD2. Germline CDR1 and CDR2: SNHLY and FYNNEI. This CDR3 comprises 16 residues. Unmatched junction bases numbered 4, after V lost 4 bases and J lost 3 bases. CDR3: CASSVGLAGDTGELFF. CDR3 bases: TGTGCCAGCAGTGTAGGACTAGCGGGTGACACCGGGGAGCTGTTTTTT. The full variable domain, completed using reference TRBV2 and TRBJ2-2, is EPEVTQTPSHQVTQMGQEVILRCVPISNHLYFYWYRQILGQKVEFLVSFYNNEISEKSEIFDDQFSVERPDGSNFTLKIRSTKLEDSAMYFCASSVGLAGDTGELFFGEGSRLTVL.

The rearrangement uses TRBV3-1 (or the pseudogene TRBV3-2) and TRBJ2-7; TRBD2 aligns across 10 bases. Trimming took 4 bases from V and 3 from J; bases not matched to a gene: 9. The CDR3 covers 16 residues. Germline assignment: CDR1 LGHDT and CDR2 YNNKEL (reference sequence). CDR3 coding DNA: TGTGCCAGCAGCCTAAGGGGGCGGACTAGCGGCTACGAGCAGTACTTC. Translating gives CASSLRGRTSGYEQYF.

The rearrangement links TRBV2 to TRBJ2-7; no firm D call. The CDR3 sequence is 12 residues long. Trimming took 8 bases from V and 2 from J, leaving 10 bases between them. Germline assignment: CDR1 SNHLY and CDR2 FYNNEI. The CDR3: CASSLHAYEQYF. The DNA of the CDR3 is TGTGCCAGCTCACTCCACGCCTACGAGCAGTACTTC.

V is TRBV25-1 and J is TRBJ1-1; a possible D gene is TRBD1 (6 bases). The CDR3 is made up of 15 amino acids. V was trimmed by 2 bases and J by 2 bases, leaving 12 bases between them. Germline CDR1 reads MGHDK; CDR2 reads SYGVNS. CDR3 nucleotides: TGTGCCAGCAGTGAAGTTGGCAGGGGAAACACTGAAGCTTTCTTT. Amino acid sequence: CASSEVGRGNTEAFF.

The chain links TRBV6-2 or TRBV6-3 to TRBJ2-5, with 14 bases lining up with TRBD2. Unmatched junction bases numbered 7, after V lost 5 bases and J lost 5 bases. The CDR3 is 16 amino acids. Germline CDR1 reads MNHEY; CDR2 reads SVGEGT. CDR3 sequence: CASSQGLAGVRETQYF. CDR3 nucleotide sequence: TGTGCCAGCAGTCAGGGACTAGCGGGAGTAAGGGAGACCCAGTACTTC.

This clone has a single count. V and J are TRBV7-2 and TRBJ2-5, with D uncertain. There are 14 residues in the CDR3. V shed 1 base and J shed 3 bases, with 9 bases lying between them. Germline V gives CDR1 SGHTA, CDR2 FQGNSA. The CDR3 coding sequence is TGTGCCAGCAGCTTAGTAGCCGCCGAAGAGACCCAGTACTTC. Protein product: CASSLVAAEETQYF.

The gene calls are TRBV18 and TRBJ1-3, with D tentatively TRBD1 (6 bases). This CDR3 spans 16 amino acids. V lost 2 bases to trimming and J lost 0 bases, with 11 bases between them. From germline, CDR1 is KGHSH and CDR2 LQKENI. Here the CDR3 reads CASSPTMDSSGNTIYF. The CDR3 coding sequence is TGTGCCAGCTCACCAACTATGGACAGCTCTGGAAACACCATATATTTT.

This chain uses TRBV7-9 with TRBJ1-2, with D perhaps matching TRBD1 (6 bases). CDR3 size: 15 residues. V was shortened by 1 base and J by 1 base, with 10 bases between the two germline ends. Germline loops: CDR1 SEHNR, CDR2 FQNEAQ (reference sequence). CDR3 in DNA: TGTGCCAGCAGCTTAGGAGGACAGATTAACTATGGCTACACCTTC. Translated: CASSLGGQINYGYTF.

This clone appeared a single time. The chain joins TRBV5-1 to TRBJ2-1; D possibly corresponds to TRBD2 (6 bases). Trimming removed 0 bases at V and 2 bases at J, with 12 bases between. The CDR3 has 16 amino acids. Germline CDR1 and CDR2: SGHRS and YFSETQ. DNA for the CDR3: TGCGCCAGCAGCTTGGTGGTAAGCGGGCCCTACAATGAGCAGTTCTTC. Amino acids: CASSLVVSGPYNEQFF.

The V and J genes are TRBV25-1 and TRBJ2-7; 7 nucleotides match TRBD2. With 7 bases clipped from V and 2 bases from J, the junction kept 5 bases outside the gene matches. The CDR3 has 13 amino acids. Per germline, CDR1 MGHDK and CDR2 SYGVNS. The DNA of the CDR3 is TGTGCCAGCAAAAGGGAGGGAACCTACGAGCAGTACTTC. As protein: CASKREGTYEQYF.

The genes are TRBV7-9 and TRBJ1-1; 8 bases line up with TRBD1. Germline V gene data show CDR1 as SEHNR and CDR2 as FQNEAQ (reference sequence). V was pared by 4 bases and J by 3 bases, with 4 bases of the junction left unmatched. The CDR3 has 14 residues. The CDR3 DNA sequence: TGTGCCAGCAGCTCGAAACAGGGGGACACTGAAGCTTTCTTT. Encoded protein: CASSSKQGDTEAFF.

The V call is TRBV10-3, the J call TRBJ2-7, with a tentative D call TRBD1 (5 bases). Trimming took off 5 bases at V and 1 base at J, with 12 bases between the two ends. The CDR3 consists of 14 residues. CDR1 ENHRY and CDR2 SYGVKD come from the germline V gene. The CDR3 spells CAISTLGQSYEQYF. CDR3 DNA sequence: TGTGCCATCAGTACCCTGGGGCAATCCTACGAGCAGTACTTC.

The chain carries TRBV6-5 and TRBJ1-5; 8 bases line up with TRBD1. The CDR3 has 14 residues. Germline V gene sequence: CDR1 MNHEY, CDR2 SVGAGI. Trimming cost V 6 bases and J 7 bases; bases outside gene matches: 8. The CDR3 bases are TGTGCCAGCAGCAAAGGACAGGGCGGGCAGCCCCAGCATTTT. It translates to CASSKGQGGQPQHF.

There are many counts of this clone. This chain joins TRBV4-3 and TRBJ2-1, with TRBD1 matching 9 bases. V trimming: 2 bases; J trimming: 4 bases; junction bases outside the gene matches: 9. This CDR3 is 17 amino acids long. CDR1 is LGHNA and CDR2 is YSLEER in the germline V gene. DNA for the CDR3: TGCGCCAGCAGCCAATTTCACAGGGGGCAAAAGTACAATGAGCAGTTCTTC. Protein sequence: CASSQFHRGQKYNEQFF.